This T cell receptor beta chain was recovered during a study of T-cell memory formation after mild COVID-19. Study results and limitations: Prior to infection, memory already included some responding clones, suggesting cross-reactive memory joined. Largely, contracting CD4+ clones fell within CM and EM, and contracting CD8+ clones within EMRA. CD4/CD8 balance characterized clones contracting day 15 to 85, and CD4+ skew characterized later expanders.

UMIs and sample barcodes were carried by the TCR alpha and TCR beta cDNA libraries that 5'RACE produced using constant-segment primers. TCRdb re-called the 5' RACE reads through MiXCR, storing one row per CDR3 protein. The sample includes 280,000 or so distinct CDR3 sequences, more than 15% seen only once; the top ten take approximately 22%. With respect to this clonotype: Its antigen is currently unknown.

This receptor was identified in a young man who had mild COVID-19 (a few samples of this study predate the infection). Cell type and time point are not known. Sequenced material: PBMCs or a T cell subset sorted from them (not recorded which).

The CDR3 sequence: CASSSGTEGETQYF. The CDR3 DNA reads TGCGCCAGCAGCTCGGGGACGGAGGGGGAGACCCAGTACTTC. This sequence joins TRBV5-1 and TRBJ2-5, with D tentatively TRBD2 (6 bases). Germline values: CDR1 SGHRS, CDR2 YFSETQ. The CDR3 totals 14 residues. V was shortened by 3 bases and J by 5 bases, with 14 bases between the two germline ends.